The clone carrying this T cell receptor (beta chain) was counted between two and nine times. This specimen belongs to a study of blood T cell repertoires in COVID-19. Study in general: Samples representing acute and convalescent COVID-19 were sourced from the United States, Italy and Spain. T cells, B-cell-depleted T cells, or PBMCs supplied cDNA or gDNA.

Assay used: immunoSEQ multiplex PCR; TCRdb lists only in-frame clones, some missing. The sample lists under 250,000 clones, more than 85% occurring once. It was during active infection that Seattle patients were enrolled and then longitudinally followed. CDR3 length: 15 residues. Germline CDR1 KGHSH, CDR2 LQKENI. The V gene lost 3 bases and the J gene lost 0 bases, with 12 bases spanning the gap. The V and J genes are TRBV18 and TRBJ2-7, with D possibly matching TRBD2 (5 bases). Sequencing was carried out using peripheral blood. The clonotype comes from a man in his 60s with COVID-19, enrolled during active disease. The CDR3 DNA is TGTGCCAGCTCACCGCAGGCGGGTGACTCCTACGAGCAGTACTTC. This sequence encodes CASSPQAGDSYEQYF.